This T cell receptor (beta chain) came from a study of beta chain features in type 1 diabetes. This clone was counted only a few times. Its antigen is unidentified. Other DNA sequences within the sample encode an identical CDR3. Investigators reverse transcribed all isolated RNA, so they sequenced expressed TCRB transcripts. Sequencing was performed with immunoSEQ multiplex PCR; in TCRdb, only in-frame clones are kept and a portion is missing. Of approximately 140,000 clones listed, approximately 10% were seen once; the top ten hold 0.75%. The germline CDR1 and CDR2 sequences are GTSNPN and SVGIG (reference sequence). J was trimmed by 1 base and V by 3 bases; bases with no gene match: 2. This CDR3 is built from 13 residues. Study-level points and caveats: Equally in patients and controls, PCR might preferentially amplify shorter templates. Type 1 diabetes patients showed fewer insertions and more deletions at VDJ junctions. Across all four CD4+ subsets, people with type 1 diabetes showed modestly shorter TCRB CDR3s. These data did not resolve whether HLA type affects TCRB rearrangement. The naive, central memory and Treg TCRB repertoires showed an apparent similarity that was greater among patients than among healthy donors.

Source material: central memory CD4+ T cells from blood. V gene TRBV30 combines with J gene TRBJ1-1; 7 bases line up with TRBD1. This clonotype originated in a man aged 25 to 40 with type 1 diabetes. CDR3 in DNA: TGTGCCTGGAGCAGACAGGGGAACACTGAAGCTTTCTTT. The encoded protein is CAWSRQGNTEAFF.